One sample yielded the 25 T cell receptor beta chains listed below, sequenced in a study of T-cell reconstitution after alpha-beta-depleted transplantation in children. Unique molecular identifiers were incorporated when the TCRbeta library was constructed. Via MiXCR, TCRdb re-called the PCR reads, giving one row per CDR3 protein. The sample records hundreds of thousands of distinct CDR3 sequences, over 15% being singletons. Material: PBMCs from the stem cell graft donor, obtained from the stem cell graft. These receptors were obtained from a human donor who donated a stem cell graft to a child with acute myeloid leukemia.

The rearrangement uses TRBV7-8 and TRBJ2-5, with 10 bases matching TRBD1. The V gene end was trimmed by 6 bases and the J gene end by 3 bases; junction bases not matched to a gene: 7. CDR1 and CDR2 (germline): SGHVS, FQNEAQ. This CDR3 is 15 amino acids long. The CDR3 is CASRPLGQGKETQYF. The CDR3 DNA reads TGTGCCAGCAGGCCCCTGGGACAGGGGAAAGAGACCCAGTACTTC.

This clonotype was counted ten times or more. The chain carries TRBV20-1 and TRBJ2-1; D gene ambiguous. The CDR3 spans 12 residues. Trimming took off 3 bases at V and 4 bases at J, with 7 bases between the two ends. Germline V gene sequence: CDR1 DFQATT, CDR2 SNEGSKA (reference sequence). The CDR3, as DNA: TGCAGTGCTAGTCGAACATACAATGAGCAGTTCTTC. The encoded protein is CSASRTYNEQFF.

The sample holds many counts of this clonotype. The chain has TRBV29-1 and TRBJ2-1, with 9 bases matching TRBD1. The CDR3 length is 14 residues. CDR1 is SQVTM and CDR2 is ANQGSEA in the germline V gene. Trimming took 7 bases from V and 3 from J; bases not matched to a gene: 7. The DNA of the CDR3 is TGCAGCGCGCTCCGGGACAGGGACTACAATGAGCAGTTCTTC. It is translated as CSALRDRDYNEQFF.

This clonotype has more than one count but fewer than ten. The chain employs TRBV7-2 and TRBJ2-3; 8 bases fit TRBD2. CDR3 size: 15 residues. The V gene end was trimmed by 3 bases and the J gene end by 7 bases; junction bases not matched to a gene: 9. Germline values: CDR1 SGHTA, CDR2 FQGNSA. The chain's CDR3 is CASSFANGGAYTQYF. The CDR3, as DNA: TGTGCCAGCAGCTTCGCAAACGGGGGGGCATATACGCAGTATTTT.

This chain joins TRBV24-1 and TRBJ1-2; D is unresolved. The CDR3 consists of 12 residues. Trimming removed 3 bases at V and 5 bases at J, with 6 bases between. Germline lookup yields CDR1 KGHDR and CDR2 SFDVKD. The chain's CDR3 is CATSDRLYGYTF. The CDR3 coding sequence is TGTGCCACCAGTGATCGATTATATGGCTACACCTTC.

In its sample, this clonotype was seen many times. The rearrangement links TRBV20-1 to TRBJ2-5; D is unclear. CDR3 length: 12 amino acids. Looked up from germline, CDR1 is DFQATT and CDR2 is SNEGSKA (reference sequence). The V end lost 3 bases, the J end lost 5 bases, and 10 bases lay between the germline ends. For the CDR3, the DNA is TGCAGTGCTAGTCTCCCAAGCGAGACCCAGTACTTC. Translation gives CSASLPSETQYF.

This clonotype was observed at least ten times. The chain joins TRBV5-1 to TRBJ1-1, with D unclear. The CDR3 is 13 residues long. Germline CDR1 and CDR2: SGHRS and YFSETQ. Trimming pared 2 bases from V and 3 bases from J, leaving 8 bases between. CDR3 nucleotides: TGCGCCAGCAGCTTTGAGGCAGACACTGAAGCTTTCTTT. Translated, it gives CASSFEADTEAFF. Filled out from reference TRBV5-1 and TRBJ1-1, the complete variable domain reads KAGVTQTPRYLIKTRGQQVTLSCSPISGHRSVSWYQQTPGQGLQFLFEYFSETQRNKGNFPGRFSGRQFSNSRSEMNVSTLELGDSALYLCASSFEADTEAFFGQGTRLTVV.

This clonotype was recorded many times. The chain employs TRBV10-3 and TRBJ2-7; 10 bases agree with TRBD1. Germline-derived CDR1 and CDR2 are ENHRY and SYGVKD. Trimming removed 4 bases from V and 2 bases from J; junction bases left unmatched: 2. The CDR3 runs 14 residues. CDR3 sequence: CAISAGTGAYEQYF. CDR3 in DNA: TGTGCCATCAGTGCCGGGACAGGGGCCTACGAGCAGTACTTC.

In its sample, this clonotype was seen many times. The chain combines TRBV5-1 with TRBJ2-1; TRBD1 matches 10 bases. CDR3 length equals 17 residues. V was pared by 3 bases and J by 0 bases, with 6 bases of the junction left unmatched. Germline CDR1 is SGHRS and CDR2 is YFSETQ. CDR3 loop: CASSYGQGGPSYNEQFF. The DNA for the CDR3 is TGCGCCAGCAGCTATGGACAGGGGGGTCCCTCCTACAATGAGCAGTTCTTC. Full variable domain (missing parts from reference TRBV5-1 and TRBJ2-1): KAGVTQTPRYLIKTRGQQVTLSCSPISGHRSVSWYQQTPGQGLQFLFEYFSETQRNKGNFPGRFSGRQFSNSRSEMNVSTLELGDSALYLCASSYGQGGPSYNEQFFGPGTRLTVL.

There are many counts of this clonotype. V and J are TRBV7-8 and TRBJ1-4, with D possibly being TRBD1 (5 bases). This CDR3 is built from 15 residues. Germline V gene data show CDR1 as SGHVS and CDR2 as FQNEAQ. The germline V and J ends were trimmed by 0 bases and 6 bases, with 11 bases remaining between them. The CDR3: CASSLARAGHEKLFF. CDR3 nucleotides: TGTGCCAGCAGCTTAGCGAGGGCAGGGCATGAAAAACTGTTTTTT.

This clonotype was counted only a few times. The chain is built from TRBV5-1 and TRBJ2-3, with TRBD1 identical over 8 bases. V lost 0 bases, J lost 3 bases, and 6 bases stayed unmatched. The germline V gene encodes CDR1 SGHRS and CDR2 YFSETQ. This CDR3 is built from 16 residues. Here the CDR3 reads CASSLEGRGRTDTQYF. Written as DNA, the CDR3 is TGCGCCAGCAGCTTGGAAGGCAGGGGGCGAACAGATACGCAGTATTTT.

This clonotype was seen ten or more times. The V gene is TRBV20-1, the J gene TRBJ2-2; TRBD1 matches at 7 bases. The length of the CDR3 is 15 residues. V was clipped by 4 bases and J by 3 bases; unmatched bases: 8. Germline-derived CDR1 and CDR2 are DFQATT and SNEGSKA (reference sequence). CDR3 residues: CSAKRPGQDTGELFF. The CDR3 DNA reads TGCAGTGCTAAGAGACCCGGACAGGACACCGGGGAGCTGTTTTTT.

This clonotype showed up many times. This chain links TRBV5-5 with TRBJ1-5; tentatively, D is TRBD1 (5 bases). The CDR3 loop spans 14 amino acids. Germline values: CDR1 SGHKS, CDR2 YYEKEE (reference sequence). Deletions cut 4 bases from V and 8 bases from J, with 16 bases between. The DNA for the CDR3 is TGTGCCAGCAGCCCCCGGGCCCCGGGGGAGCCCCAGCATTTT. This sequence encodes CASSPRAPGEPQHF.

The gene calls are TRBV5-1 and TRBJ2-3; a weak D match, TRBD2 (5 bases). Per the germline V gene, CDR1 is SGHRS and CDR2 is YFSETQ. V gave up 0 bases and J gave up 1 base, with 9 bases separating them. This CDR3 spans 15 amino acids. CDR3 loop: CASSLEDGGTDTQYF. DNA for the CDR3: TGCGCCAGCAGCTTGGAGGACGGGGGCACAGATACGCAGTATTTT.

The chain recombines TRBV3-1 with TRBJ2-3; D possibly uses TRBD1 or TRBD2 (5 bases each). Trimming pared 5 bases from V and 6 bases from J, leaving 18 bases between. The CDR3 loop spans 15 amino acids. Germline V gene data show CDR1 as LGHDT and CDR2 as YNNKEL (reference sequence). CDR3 sequence (DNA): TGTGCCAGCAGCTTAAAAATCCGACAGCGGGATACGCAGTATTTT. This sequence encodes CASSLKIRQRDTQYF.

The chain joins TRBV6-6 to TRBJ2-7; 10 bases agree with TRBD2. The CDR3 has 11 amino acids. Germline CDR1 reads MNHNY; CDR2 reads SVGAGI (reference sequence). With 10 bases clipped from V and 7 bases from J, the junction kept 4 bases outside the gene matches. CDR3 sequence reads: CATGLAVEQYF. CDR3 sequence (DNA): TGTGCCACCGGACTAGCGGTTGAGCAGTACTTC.

The rearrangement links TRBV5-1 to TRBJ1-5; the match to TRBD1 covers 9 bases. The CDR3 loop spans 14 amino acids. Unmatched junction bases numbered 5, after V lost 4 bases and J lost 6 bases. Germline V gene sequence: CDR1 SGHRS, CDR2 YFSETQ. CDR3: CASSAGQGSQPQHF. CDR3 sequence (DNA): TGCGCCAGCAGCGCCGGACAGGGGAGTCAGCCCCAGCATTTT.

This clonotype occurred a few times. The genes are TRBV12-3 or TRBV12-4 and TRBJ2-7; 10 nucleotides agree with TRBD2. CDR3 length: 15 amino acids. The V segment lost 0 bases and the J segment 3 bases; nucleotides outside the gene matches: 2. CDR3: CASSLAGLADYEQYF. The CDR3 DNA sequence: TGTGCCAGCAGTTTAGCAGGACTAGCGGACTACGAGCAGTACTTC.

The chain has TRBV7-9 and TRBJ2-1; 8 bases line up with TRBD1. Trimming took 9 bases from V and 6 from J; bases not matched to a gene: 10. Germline CDR1 reads SEHNR; CDR2 reads FQNEAQ (reference sequence). CDR3 length equals 14 residues. This CDR3 reads CASLGGQAINEQFF. The CDR3, as DNA: TGTGCCAGTCTTGGGGGACAGGCTATCAATGAGCAGTTCTTC.

This clonotype was seen at least ten times. The rearrangement links TRBV5-4 to TRBJ1-1; D is possibly TRBD1 (5 bases). This CDR3 spans 13 amino acids. Trimming removed 5 bases from V and 8 bases from J, with 16 bases in between. Per germline, CDR1 SGHNT and CDR2 YYREEE (reference sequence). CDR3 in amino acids: CASSSPGGIEAFF. The DNA of the CDR3 is TGTGCCAGCAGTTCGCCTGGGGGGATCGAAGCTTTCTTT.

The V gene is TRBV7-8, the J gene TRBJ2-7, with D tentatively TRBD2 (5 bases). Germline CDR1 reads SGHVS; CDR2 reads FQNEAQ. The germline V and J ends were trimmed by 0 bases and 2 bases, with 8 bases remaining between them. The CDR3 covers 14 residues. CDR3 residues: CASSLAEETYEQYF. CDR3 nucleotides: TGTGCCAGCAGCTTAGCGGAGGAAACCTACGAGCAGTACTTC.

This clonotype appeared many times. This chain links TRBV29-1 with TRBJ2-1; the D gene could be TRBD1 or TRBD2 (6 bases each). Germline loops: CDR1 SQVTM, CDR2 ANQGSEA. Between the trimmed V and J ends, which lost 4 bases and 4 bases, there was a span of 14 bases. This CDR3 is 14 amino acids long. The CDR3 region has the DNA TGCAGCGTTGGAAGAGGGGGGCCTTACAATGAGCAGTTCTTC. The encoded protein is CSVGRGGPYNEQFF.

This clonotype occurred many times. The rearrangement uses TRBV5-1 and TRBJ2-5; the match to TRBD2 covers 8 bases. The germline V gene encodes CDR1 SGHRS and CDR2 YFSETQ. The CDR3 has 13 amino acids. The J segment lost 5 bases and the V segment lost 2 bases, leaving 2 bases of the junction unmatched. The CDR3 here is CASSFGGAETQYF. For the CDR3, the DNA is TGCGCCAGCAGCTTCGGGGGGGCGGAGACCCAGTACTTC.

V is TRBV6-2 or TRBV6-3 and J is TRBJ1-5, with TRBD1 matching 7 bases. The CDR3 is made up of 14 amino acids. CDR1 is MNHEY, CDR2 SVGEGT, per germline. The junction had 7 bases not matched to a gene; V was cut back by 7 bases and J by 4 bases. CDR3 loop: CASMHRGPNQPQHF. The CDR3 bases are TGTGCCAGCATGCACAGGGGCCCGAATCAGCCCCAGCATTTT.

This clonotype was picked up many times. The V and J genes are TRBV6-1 and TRBJ1-1; D possibly corresponds to TRBD1 (5 bases). The germline CDR1 and CDR2 sequences are MNHNS and SASEGT. This CDR3 is built from 14 residues. V was pared by 7 bases and J by 6 bases, with 18 bases between. The CDR3 bases are TGTGCCAGCAAGGGGATCAGGGCCGACCCTGAAGCTTTCTTT. Residues: CASKGIRADPEAFF.